This TCR beta chain is from a study of CD8 T cells in Susac syndrome (dated by TCRdb to between 2017 and 2020). Study-level background: The study used repertoire sequencing to test whether antigen drove CD8+ T cell activation and differentiation in Susac syndrome. The clonality of the CD8+ T cell repertoire was compared across 12 healthy donors, around 14 Susac syndrome patients and under 18 multiple sclerosis patients. The full study reports these points: The number of individuals in the TCR sequencing and HLA analysis was acknowledged as relatively small.

Peripheral blood CD8+ and CD4+ T cells from healthy donors, Susac syndrome patients and multiple sclerosis patients were profiled using high-throughput TCR beta sequencing. The multiple sclerosis controls were treatment-naive patients who had stable or active relapsing-remitting disease and met the revised McDonald criteria. CD8+ TEMRA cells were enriched by FACS, while bulk CD8+ and CD4+ T cells were purified by magnetic negative isolation. Blood was drawn into EDTA tubes, processed within 24 hours, and PBMCs were isolated by density gradient centrifugation. PBMCs destined for TCR sequencing were cryopreserved in liquid nitrogen and later thawed in a 37 °C water bath. A purity of at least 90% was achieved for sorted or isolated CD4+, CD8+ and CD8+ TEMRA cells. RNA was extracted using the RNeasy kit, and roughly 0.5 to 1 microgram was reverse transcribed with random hexamers. The immunoSEQ multiplex PCR assay, which covers 54 Vbeta and 13 Jbeta segments, was used to amplify TCR beta CDR3 regions. PCR amplification bias was corrected by using a synthetic template baseline for primer optimization and computational correction. The published analysis was carried out like this. Only productive sequences were kept, with reads annotated to V, D and J genes according to IMGT and analyzed in immunoSEQ Analyzer. Clonality was calculated as one minus the Shannon entropy normalized by log2 of the number of productive unique sequences. Public and private clones were assessed among the 100 most prevalent clones of each patient and control. A clone was defined as Susac-specific if it was absent from the healthy and MS cohorts, from 1052 published viral clones and from other ImmuneACCESS disease sequences. Using fastp at Q25 and MiXCR, TCRdb reprocessed the public reads and kept productive beta chains. For every CDR3 protein sequence, its rows merge into one entry that carries the most common genes and DNA. The V and J calls follow TCRdb's processing rather than the paper's. Counted in this sample were fewer than 300,000 distinct CDR3 sequences; about 85% of them appeared once. Of the sample, over 0.1% is held by the ten largest clones.

Unmatched junction bases come to 8, with V trimmed by 1 base and J by 7 bases. In the germline V gene, CDR1 corresponds to MGHRA and CDR2 to YSYEKL. The CDR3, from cysteine to phenylalanine, totals 15 residues. The CDR3 DNA has 45 bases and is translated from base 1. A note on this clonotype: Its antigen has not been determined. Per-base qualities were not stored, and no clone one base away is much larger.

This sequence uses TRBV4-1 and TRBJ2-7; 9 nucleotides in the junction match TRBD2. This TCR was recovered from a human donor with multiple sclerosis. The specimen sequenced was CD8+ T cells from PBMCs. CDR3 protein: CASSQGVAGVREQYF. The nucleotide sequence reads as follows: TGCGCCAGCAGCCAAGGGGTAGCGGGAGTAAGAGAGCAGTACTTC.